Below, 26 T cell receptor beta chains from the same sample are listed, as sequenced in a study of blood T cells in healthy people across ages. The second PCR ran about 6 to 11 cycles with a sample-barcoded 5' primer and J-beta primers. TCRdb redid the calling of the 5' RACE reads with MiXCR, one entry per CDR3 protein. The top ten clones hold around a sixth of a sample with roughly 500,000 distinct CDR3 sequences, 25% to 30% of them seen once. The sequencing sample was made of blood. The receptors come from a woman between 65 and 79 years old in good health.

This clonotype was picked up a small number of times. This sequence joins TRBV7-9 and TRBJ1-3, with D tentatively TRBD1 (5 bases). V was pared by 3 bases and J by 2 bases, with 11 bases between. Germline V CDR1 and CDR2: SEHNR, FQNEAQ (reference sequence). The CDR3 covers 15 residues. This chain's CDR3 is CASSFREGPGNTIYF. The CDR3 coding sequence is TGTGCCAGCAGCTTTCGTGAGGGACCTGGAAACACCATATATTTT.

This clonotype was detected a few times. The rearrangement uses TRBV9 and TRBJ2-3; the D gene is possibly TRBD2 (6 bases). This CDR3 has 16 residues. V was cut by 3 bases and J by 2 bases, with 16 bases left in between. Germline values: CDR1 SGDLS, CDR2 YYNGEE. CDR3 nucleotide sequence: TGTGCCAGCAGCGAGAACATGGCGGGGAACACAGATACGCAGTATTTT. Residues: CASSENMAGNTDTQYF.

This chain connects TRBV7-2 to TRBJ2-7; 16 nucleotides agree with TRBD2. The J segment lost 7 bases and the V segment lost 5 bases, leaving 8 bases of the junction unmatched. CDR3 length equals 16 residues. The germline CDR1 and CDR2 sequences are SGHTA and FQGNSA. CDR3 sequence (DNA): TGTGCCAGCAGCGCCAGGGGACTAGCGGGGGGGGTAGAGCAGTACTTC. Residues: CASSARGLAGGVEQYF.

J is TRBJ2-4 and V is TRBV12-3 or TRBV12-4; possible D gene TRBD1, 6 bases. The V and J ends lost 3 bases and 5 bases respectively, with 11 bases between them. CDR3 length equals 14 residues. This chain's CDR3 is CASSLPQGQNIQYF. The DNA for the CDR3 is TGTGCCAGCAGTTTGCCGCAGGGGCAAAACATTCAGTACTTC.

This chain links TRBV18 with TRBJ2-5; 8 bases match TRBD1. CDR1 and CDR2 (germline): KGHSH, LQKENI. After removal of 6 bases from V and 1 base from J, the junction contained 7 bases not matched to a gene. The CDR3 sequence is 15 residues long. CDR3 sequence (DNA): TGTGCCAGCTCCCCCAATCAGGGGGCCCAAGAGACCCAGTACTTC. Translated: CASSPNQGAQETQYF.

In its sample, this clonotype was seen a few times. This chain connects TRBV20-1 to TRBJ1-2, with D uncertain. The V gene lost 6 bases and the J gene lost 4 bases, with 15 bases spanning the gap. The CDR3 covers 13 residues. Germline V gives CDR1 DFQATT, CDR2 SNEGSKA (reference sequence). CDR3 coding DNA: TGCAGTGCCGCCCCAGTCCGCGGCTATGGCTACACCTTC. Protein product: CSAAPVRGYGYTF.

This sequence joins TRBV11-2 and TRBJ2-1; D remains ambiguous. This CDR3 spans 15 amino acids. The V and J ends lost 1 base and 7 bases respectively, with 14 bases between them. Per germline, CDR1 SGHAT and CDR2 FQNNGV. The CDR3 coding sequence is TGTGCCAGCAGCTTAGTCGGCCCCGCCGGAAATGAGCAGTTCTTC. Protein sequence: CASSLVGPAGNEQFF.

This clonotype has only a few counts. This chain uses TRBV28 with TRBJ2-6, with 7 nucleotides matching TRBD1. Germline V gene data show CDR1 as MDHEN and CDR2 as SYDVKM. The CDR3 is made up of 14 amino acids. J gave up 10 bases and V 6 bases, and 9 bases lay outside the gene matches. The CDR3 loop reads CASREGTAWNVLTF. The CDR3 DNA is TGTGCCAGCAGGGAAGGGACAGCCTGGAACGTCCTGACTTTC.

CDR3 protein: CASSQGTRGRNQPQHF. For the CDR3, the DNA is TGTGCCAGCAGTCAAGGTACGAGGGGACGAAATCAGCCCCAGCATTTT. The V gene is TRBV12-3 or TRBV12-4, the J gene TRBJ1-5, with D possibly TRBD1 on 5 matching bases. Between the trimmed V and J ends, which lost 5 bases and 4 bases, there was a span of 18 bases. The CDR3 has 16 amino acids.

The J gene is TRBJ2-7, the V gene TRBV21-1; the table assigns TRBD1, which was not confirmed against the DNA. TRBV21-1 is annotated as a pseudogene. The CDR3 contains 17 residues. The chain's CDR3 is CASSKRTEVRFPYEQYF. Written as DNA, the CDR3 is TGTGCCAGCAGCAAAAGGACAGAAGTGAGGTTCCCCTACGAGCAGTACTTC.

The chain uses TRBV20-1 and TRBJ2-5; 7 bases match TRBD2. The DNA end is a closer match to TRBJ2-1, so the J assignment may be wrong. The CDR3 has 13 residues. In germline, CDR1 is DFQATT, CDR2 SNEGSKA (reference sequence). The DNA of the CDR3 is TGCAGTGCTTCCCTAGCGGACGGGAGGGAGCAGTTCTTC. Translating it yields CSASLADGREQFF.

A few counts support this clonotype. This chain connects TRBV25-1 to TRBJ2-5; D unclear. The DNA matches TRBJ2-7 better at its end, which makes the J call doubtful. Germline V gene lookup returns CDR1 MGHDK and CDR2 SYGVNS. This CDR3 spans 15 amino acids. CDR3 nucleotides: TGTGCCAGCAGTTCAAGGGCAACATCGACCTACGAGCAGTACTTC. It encodes CASSSRATSTYEQYF.

V usage is TRBV3-1 and J usage is TRBJ2-7; the match to TRBD2 covers 9 bases. The CDR3 extends over 14 amino acids. The J segment lost 4 bases and the V segment lost 4 bases, leaving 5 bases of the junction unmatched. Germline CDR1 is LGHDT and CDR2 is YNNKEL (reference sequence). This CDR3 is CASSRTSARYEQYF. The CDR3 DNA sequence: TGTGCCAGCAGCCGGACTAGCGCCCGGTACGAGCAGTACTTC.

DNA for the CDR3: TGTGCCAGCAGCCAGAGCGGGGGGGCCGATGGTGAGCAGTTCTTC. Protein sequence: CASSQSGGADGEQFF. The chain carries TRBV9 and TRBJ2-1; 10 nucleotides align to TRBD2. The CDR3 has 15 amino acids. CDR1 is SGDLS, CDR2 YYNGEE, per germline. With V trimmed by 4 bases and J by 9 bases, 10 bases remained unmatched. The entire variable domain, with the rest obtained from reference TRBV9 and TRBJ2-1, is as follows: DSGVTQTPKHLITATGQRVTLRCSPRSGDLSVYWYQQSLDQGLQFLIQYYNGEERAKGNILERFSAQQFPDLHSELNLSSLELGDSALYFCASSQSGGADGEQFFGPGTRLTVL.

In this sample, this clonotype turned up a few times. V is TRBV21-1 and J is TRBJ2-1; TRBD1, the D gene given by the table, was not confirmed from the DNA. TRBV21-1 is a pseudogene. The CDR3 covers 19 residues. This chain's CDR3 is CASTNTGPYPTTSGNEQFF. The CDR3 nucleotides read TGTGCCAGCACTAACACGGGACCCTATCCCACCACCTCAGGGAATGAGCAGTTCTTC.

This clonotype appeared a single time. The V and J genes are TRBV5-6 and TRBJ2-5; D is possibly TRBD2 (5 bases). The J call is in doubt because the DNA end fits TRBJ2-7 better. Germline CDR1 is SGHDT and CDR2 is YYEEEE. The CDR3 is 14 residues long. In nucleotides, the CDR3 is TGTGCCAGCAGCTTAAGCGGTCCTATCTACGAGCAGTACTTC. Translation gives CASSLSGPIYEQYF.

The chain employs TRBV6-2 or TRBV6-3 and TRBJ2-7, with 10 bases aligning to TRBD2. CDR1 is MNHEY and CDR2 is SVGEGT in the germline V gene. Unmatched junction bases numbered 12, after V lost 0 bases and J lost 1 base. There are 19 residues in the CDR3. CDR3 in DNA: TGTGCCAGCAGTTACTCGAGTGCTAGCGGGGGCACTCCGTCCTACGAGCAGTACTTC. As protein: CASSYSSASGGTPSYEQYF.

This clonotype turned up a few times. The chain has TRBV29-1 and TRBJ2-7; 9 positions match TRBD1. The V and J ends lost 4 bases and 5 bases, in that order; junction bases with no gene match: 9. Per the germline V gene, CDR1 is SQVTM and CDR2 is ANQGSEA. CDR3 length: 14 amino acids. The CDR3 sequence is CSVGVGQGLHEQYF. The CDR3 DNA follows: TGCAGCGTTGGCGTGGGACAGGGTCTCCACGAGCAGTACTTC.

This sequence joins TRBV12-3 or TRBV12-4 and TRBJ2-3; TRBD2 might be the D (6 bases). Trimming shortened V by 6 bases and J by 9 bases, and 22 bases separated the two germline ends. The CDR3 runs 15 residues. This CDR3 is CASRLAGLAPDTQYF. The CDR3 region has the DNA TGTGCCAGCAGGCTGGCGGGACTGGCCCCCGACACGCAGTATTTT.

In its sample, this clonotype was seen a few times. The chain couples TRBV20-1 to TRBJ2-5, with D unresolved. CDR1 and CDR2 from the germline V gene are DFQATT and SNEGSKA (reference sequence). The CDR3 extends over 13 amino acids. V was pared by 4 bases and J by 6 bases, with 15 bases between. CDR3 bases: TGCAGTGCTAAAGAAACCGTAAGCAAGACCCAGTACTTC. This sequence encodes CSAKETVSKTQYF.

This chain connects TRBV6-2 or TRBV6-3 to TRBJ2-5; TRBD2 agrees at 15 bases. The DNA matches TRBJ2-7 better at its end, which makes the J call doubtful. From germline, CDR1 is MNHEY and CDR2 SVGEGT. CDR3 length: 17 amino acids. CDR3: CASSYGLAGGSSYEQYF. CDR3 in DNA: TGTGCCAGCAGTTACGGACTAGCGGGGGGGTCCTCCTACGAGCAGTACTTC.

The sample holds a few counts of this clonotype. V is TRBV5-1 and J is TRBJ2-1; D is unclear. Germline loops: CDR1 SGHRS, CDR2 YFSETQ. The CDR3 length is 11 residues. Trimming removed 3 bases at V and 15 bases at J, with 13 bases between. The CDR3 nucleotides read TGCGCCAGCAGCTCCGACAAAATCCTGTTCTTC. Its translation: CASSSDKILFF.

Comments on this clonotype: One end of the junction is discordant with germline, which a read error may explain. This rearrangement joins TRBV6-2 or TRBV6-3 to TRBJ2-5; D is perhaps TRBD2 (5 bases). In germline, CDR1 is MNHEY, CDR2 SVGEGT. The CDR3 contains 14 residues. The CDR3 DNA is TGTACCAGCAGTTACTCGAGCGGACGGGAGACCCAGTACTTC. Encoded protein: CTSSYSSGRETQYF.

V gene TRBV19 combines with J gene TRBJ2-1, with TRBD1 identical over 9 bases. This CDR3 is 14 amino acids long. The germline V gene has CDR1 LNHDA and CDR2 SQIVND (reference sequence). J was trimmed by 9 bases and V by 4 bases; bases with no gene match: 7. The CDR3 DNA sequence: TGTGCCAGTAGTACCGGGACAGGGATACCTGAGCAGTTCTTC. Amino acids: CASSTGTGIPEQFF.

J is TRBJ1-6 and V is TRBV2, with a tentative D call TRBD1 (6 bases). CDR1 is SNHLY, CDR2 FYNNEI, per germline. This CDR3 is 14 amino acids long. V lost 6 bases to trimming and J lost 10 bases, with 16 bases between them. The CDR3 is CASRREQGESPLHF. The CDR3 bases are TGTGCCAGCAGAAGAGAACAGGGCGAATCACCCCTCCACTTT.

This clonotype was seen a handful of times. One end of the junction fails to match germline, which may point to a read error. The chain combines TRBV7-9 with TRBJ1-1, with D possibly being TRBD1 (5 bases). This CDR3 region has 12 residues. Germline CDR1 and CDR2: SEHNR and FQNEAQ (reference sequence). The CDR3 DNA sequence: TGTGCCCGCAGCTTATTCAGGGAACAAGCTTTCTTT. Translating gives CARSLFREQAFF. The full variable domain, in which reference TRBV7-9 and TRBJ1-1 provide the parts outside the CDR3, is DTGVSQNPRHKITKRGQNVTFRCDPISEHNRLYWYRQTLGQGPEFLTYFQNEAQLEKSRLLSDRFSAERPKGSFSTLEIQRTEQGDSAMYLCARSLFREQAFFGQGTRLTVV.